These T cell receptor beta chains were read from a single sample in a study of cytomegalovirus exposure and HLA in healthy donors. Here immunoSEQ multiplex PCR was the method, and the copy in TCRdb shows in-frame clones only, minus some. The sample has 110,000 or so clones; about 72% are singletons. Material: PBMCs. These receptors were collected from a man aged 50 to 59 in good health and CMV-seropositive. Each CDR3 is given with its conserved first and last residue. Each record gives: J gene, D gene, CDR3 length, clone size, V gene, CDR3 DNA, CDR3 protein. A D gene is named only where the DNA matches it firmly. A row's size may be missing; if present it is once, few, many or a size class.

TRBJ1-1	-	14	-	TRBV12-5	TGTGCTAGTGGTTTGGGCCTGAGGGCAGCCGAAGCTTTCTTT	CASGLGLRAAEAFF
TRBJ1-1	-	13	few	TRBV2	TGTGCCAGCAGTGTGAGCGGGACTACTGAAGCTTTCTTT	CASSVSGTTEAFF
TRBJ1-3	-	14	-	TRBV5-6	TGTGCCAGCAGCCTTGGGCAGCCTGGAAACACCATATATTTT	CASSLGQPGNTIYF
TRBJ2-7	-	12	-	TRBV2	TGTGCCAGCAGCAGGCGGGACTACGAGCAGTACTTC	CASSRRDYEQYF
TRBJ2-5	TRBD2	16	-	TRBV30	TGTGCCTGGAGTGTCGGACTAGCGGGAGGGCCCGAGACCCAGTACTTC	CAWSVGLAGGPETQYF
TRBJ2-1	TRBD1	16	-	TRBV13	TGTGCCAGCAGCTCTTGGGGGGACAGGGGATTGAATGAGCAGTTCTTC	CASSSWGDRGLNEQFF
TRBJ1-2	TRBD1	15	-	TRBV7-9	TGTGCCAGCAGCTTACAGACAGGGGAGGAGTATGGCTACACCTTC	CASSLQTGEEYGYTF
TRBJ1-2	-	12	-	TRBV10-3	TGTGCCAGCGAGGGATCGAACTATGGCTACACCTTC	CASEGSNYGYTF
TRBJ2-6	-	16	-	TRBV4-2	TGTGCCAGCAGCCACGCCCAGGGGCCCGGGGCCAACGTCCTGACTTTC	CASSHAQGPGANVLTF
TRBJ1-1	-	14	-	TRBV9	TGTGCCAGCAGCCGCGGACAGCCGAACACTGAAGCTTTCTTT	CASSRGQPNTEAFF
TRBJ2-7	-	15	-	TRBV5-8	TGTGCCAGCAGCTCGGACCCAGGGGGGATCTCCGAGCAGTACTTC	CASSSDPGGISEQYF
TRBJ1-2	TRBD1	15	-	TRBV4-2	TGTGCCAGCAGTCCTAAGCAGGGGGCTTTGTATGGCTACACCTTC	CASSPKQGALYGYTF
TRBJ2-1	TRBD1	14	-	TRBV19	TGTGCCAGTAGTACAGGGGGCTCCTACAATGAGCAGTTCTTC	CASSTGGSYNEQFF
TRBJ1-2	TRBD1	10	-	TRBV10-3	TGTGCCACCCGGGACAGCCGCTACACCTTC	CATRDSRYTF
TRBJ2-7	-	11	-	TRBV20-1	TGCAGTGCCCCAGCACGGGTCGAGCAGTACTTC	CSAPARVEQYF
TRBJ2-5	TRBD1	15	-	TRBV27	TGTGCCAGTGGGGAGCAGGGGGCACTCCAAGAGACCCAGTACTTC	CASGEQGALQETQYF
TRBJ2-2	-	12	-	TRBV7-9	TGTGCCAGCAGCTTTCAGGCCGGGGAGCTGTTTTTT	CASSFQAGELFF
TRBJ1-2	TRBD1	18	once	TRBV4-3	TGCGCCAGCAGCCAAGATCCCCCACGCCAGGGGGTAAAGGACGGCTACACCTTC	CASSQDPPRQGVKDGYTF
TRBJ2-5	-	16	-	TRBV25-1	TGTGCCAGCAGTGACCGTGGTCTGGGGGCCCGGGAGACCCAGTACTTC	CASSDRGLGARETQYF
TRBJ2-3	-	14	-	TRBV25-1	TGTGCCAGCAGTGCAAGGACAGCGGGGGATACGCAGTATTTT	CASSARTAGDTQYF
TRBJ1-1	-	13	-	TRBV19	TGTGCCAGTATAATGGGGGCTCGAACTGAAGCTTTCTTT	CASIMGARTEAFF
TRBJ2-5	TRBD2	14	-	TRBV11-2	TGTGCCAGCAGCTTTGAGCGGGGGGCCCCCCTTCAGTACTTC	CASSFERGAPLQYF
TRBJ1-1	-	11	-	TRBV20-1	TGCAGTGCTAGTAGGAACACTGAAGCTTTCTTT	CSASRNTEAFF
TRBJ2-7	-	13	-	TRBV28	TGTGCCAGCAGTCCTCAGTACTCCTACGAGCAGTACTTC	CASSPQYSYEQYF
TRBJ2-7	-	14	-	TRBV7-9	TGTGCCAGCAGCTTACCGACTAGCTCCTACGAGCAGTACTTC	CASSLPTSSYEQYF
TRBJ2-7	-	13	few	TRBV6-5	TGTGCCAGCAGTTACGGAGGAAGGCCCGAGCAGTACTTC	CASSYGGRPEQYF
TRBJ1-3	TRBD1	18	-	TRBV15	TGTGCCACCAGCAGAGATAGTCCGGGACAGGAATCTGGAAACACCATATATTTT	CATSRDSPGQESGNTIYF
TRBJ1-3	-	14	few	TRBV28	TGTGCCAGCAGGTTGGGACAAGATCTACACACCATATATTTT	CASRLGQDLHTIYF
TRBJ1-1	-	14	-	TRBV19	TGTGCCAGTAGTATAGGAACGGGAAGCACTGAAGCTTTCTTT	CASSIGTGSTEAFF
TRBJ1-6	-	17	-	TRBV7-6	TGTGCCAGCTCTCCTACCCCCCGGAGCTCCTATAATTCACCCCTCCACTTT	CASSPTPRSSYNSPLHF
TRBJ2-5	TRBD2	13	-	TRBV14	TGTGCCAGCAGCCAACGGGAGGGAGGGACCCAGTACTTC	CASSQREGGTQYF
TRBJ2-5	TRBD1	14	-	TRBV7-8	TGTGCCAGCAGCCAAGGGACAGTTCAAGAGACCCAGTACTTC	CASSQGTVQETQYF
TRBJ2-1	TRBD1	15	once	TRBV7-2	TGTGCCAGCAGCCCCCGGGACAGTGACTACAATGAGCAGTTCTTC	CASSPRDSDYNEQFF
TRBJ1-1	-	15	-	TRBV6-6	TGTGCCAGCAGTTACTCGCTAGTGAAAAACACTGAAGCTTTCTTT	CASSYSLVKNTEAFF
TRBJ2-3	TRBD2	17	-	TRBV2	TGTGCCAGCAGTACCCCGCTAGCGGACATTATCACAGATACGCAGTATTTT	CASSTPLADIITDTQYF
TRBJ2-1	TRBD2	20	-	TRBV2	TGTGCCAGCAGCACCCAGGGTATTAGCACTCGGCGGGAGCGTAACAATGAGCAGTTCTTC	CASSTQGISTRRERNNEQFF
TRBJ1-1	-	13	-	TRBV7-2	TGTGCCAGCAGCTTATTAAGGGGCACTGAAGCTTTCTTT	CASSLLRGTEAFF
TRBJ2-7	TRBD2	15	-	TRBV2	TGTGCCAGCAGTGAATCGGGGAGGGGTTCCTACGAGCAGTACTTC	CASSESGRGSYEQYF
TRBJ2-2	TRBD2	17	-	TRBV5-4	TGTGCCAGCAGCTTGGACGGGCAGCGGGAGCGGGCCGGGGAGCTGTTTTTT	CASSLDGQRERAGELFF
TRBJ2-7	-	16	-	TRBV7-8	TGTGCCAGCAGCTCCCGGGGAGGGGGTAGTAGCCACGAGCAGTACTTC	CASSSRGGGSSHEQYF
TRBJ1-6	TRBD1	16	-	TRBV6-5	TGTGCCAGCAGTTTCGGACAGGGGGCCTATAATTCACCCCTCCACTTT	CASSFGQGAYNSPLHF
TRBJ1-2	TRBD1	15	-	TRBV4-2	TGTGCCAGCAGCCAAACAGGGGGTAGGGACTATGGCTACACCTTC	CASSQTGGRDYGYTF
TRBJ1-3	-	16	-	TRBV10-3	TGTGCCATCAGCTCCGGGACTTTTTACTCTGGAAACACCATATATTTT	CAISSGTFYSGNTIYF
TRBJ2-7	TRBD2	16	-	TRBV10-1	TGCGCCAGCAGTGAGATGCTGCCTAGCGGGGGGTACGAGCAGTACTTC	CASSEMLPSGGYEQYF
TRBJ1-6	-	13	-	TRBV9	TGTGCCAGCAGCGTAGAGCATAATTCACCCCTCCACTTT	CASSVEHNSPLHF
TRBJ1-2	-	13	once	TRBV5-6	TGTGCCAGCAGCCCGACAGCTAACTATGGCTACACCTTC	CASSPTANYGYTF
TRBJ2-2	TRBD2	15	-	TRBV10-2	TGCGCCAGCAGGCCTAGCGGGGGGGGGACCGGGGAGCTGTTTTTT	CASRPSGGGTGELFF
TRBJ2-3	TRBD1	16	-	TRBV14	TGTGCCAGCAGACCCGGGACAGGGCTTGGGACAGATACGCAGTATTTT	CASRPGTGLGTDTQYF
TRBJ2-7	-	15	few	TRBV5-6	TGTGCCAGCGCCCAGATAGCAGGGGATCGGTACGAGCAGTACTTC	CASAQIAGDRYEQYF
TRBJ1-2	-	13	few	TRBV5-6	TGTGCCAGCAGCTTCGAACAAAACTATGGCTACACCTTC	CASSFEQNYGYTF
TRBJ1-2	-	14	-	TRBV18	TGTGCCAGCTCACCACCCGCAGAAATCTATGGCTACACCTTC	CASSPPAEIYGYTF
TRBJ1-1	-	11	few	TRBV6-6	TGTGCCAGCAGTTCCGGGTCTGAAGCTTTCTTT	CASSSGSEAFF
TRBJ2-5	-	13	-	TRBV7-2	TGTGCCAGCAGCACCGACAGGCAAGAGACCCAGTACTTC	CASSTDRQETQYF
TRBJ1-5	-	12	-	TRBV25-1	TGTGCCAGCAGGTACGGGGATCAGCCCCAGCATTTT	CASRYGDQPQHF